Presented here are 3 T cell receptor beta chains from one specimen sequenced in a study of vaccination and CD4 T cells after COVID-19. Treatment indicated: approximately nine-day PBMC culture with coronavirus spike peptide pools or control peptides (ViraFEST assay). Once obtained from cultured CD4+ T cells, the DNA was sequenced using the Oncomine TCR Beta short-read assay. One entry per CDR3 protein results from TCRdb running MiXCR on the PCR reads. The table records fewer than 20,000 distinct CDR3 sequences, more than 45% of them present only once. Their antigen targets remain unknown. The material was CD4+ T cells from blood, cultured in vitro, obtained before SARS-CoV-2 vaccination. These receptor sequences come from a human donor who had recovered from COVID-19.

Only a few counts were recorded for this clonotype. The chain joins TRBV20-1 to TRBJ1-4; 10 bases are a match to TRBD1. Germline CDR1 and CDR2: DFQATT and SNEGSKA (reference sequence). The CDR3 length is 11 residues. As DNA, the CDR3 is TGCGGACAGGGGGTTAATGAAAAACTGTTTTTT. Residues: CGQGVNEKLFF.

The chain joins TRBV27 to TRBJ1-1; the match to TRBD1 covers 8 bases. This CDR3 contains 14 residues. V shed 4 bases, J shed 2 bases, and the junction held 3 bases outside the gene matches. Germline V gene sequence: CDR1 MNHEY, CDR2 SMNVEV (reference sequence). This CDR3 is CASSSRGRNTEAFF. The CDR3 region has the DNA TGTGCCAGCAGTTCCAGGGGGCGCAACACTGAAGCTTTCTTT.

The CDR3 loop reads CASRPGHTHYEQYF. CDR3 nucleotides: TGTGCCAGCAGACCCGGACATACACACTACGAGCAGTACTTC. The chain is built from TRBV12-3 or TRBV12-4 and TRBJ2-7; tentatively, D is TRBD1 (5 bases). The length of the CDR3 is 14 residues. Trimming took off 6 bases at V and 3 bases at J, with 15 bases between the two ends.